One and the same sample provided the 28 T cell receptor beta chains below, sequenced in a study of blood T cell repertoires in COVID-19. TCRdb's copy holds only in-frame clones and misses some; the assay was immunoSEQ multiplex PCR. The table has about 130,000 clones, approximately 88% seen once. Source material: peripheral blood. The receptors were sampled from a man aged 50 to 59 with acute or convalescent COVID-19.

This clone has a handful of counts. The chain joins TRBV5-1 to TRBJ2-7, with 9 bases identical to TRBD2. The ends lost 4 bases at V and 6 bases at J; junction bases unmatched: 11. Germline V gives CDR1 SGHRS, CDR2 YFSETQ. The CDR3 loop spans 15 amino acids. The CDR3 here is CASSPDPGLAGEQYF. DNA of the CDR3: TGCGCCAGCAGCCCCGACCCGGGACTAGCTGGCGAGCAGTACTTC.

The chain links TRBV6-1 to TRBJ1-2; D is undetermined. The ends were cut back, 2 bases at V and 4 bases at J, with 17 bases in the middle. The CDR3 is 16 residues long. CDR1 and CDR2 from the germline V gene are MNHNS and SASEGT. For the CDR3, the DNA is TGTGCCAGCAGTGAATTTCGGGGAGGCGATGTCTATGGCTACACCTTC. Translation gives CASSEFRGGDVYGYTF.

The rearrangement joins TRBV5-6 to TRBJ1-4, with TRBD1 matching over 11 bases. Looked up from germline, CDR1 is SGHDT and CDR2 is YYEEEE. The CDR3 loop spans 16 amino acids. The V and J ends lost 3 bases and 8 bases, in that order; junction bases with no gene match: 9. DNA of the CDR3: TGTGCCAGCAGCTGGGACAGGGGGTATGAGAAGGAAAAACTGTTTTTT. The encoded protein is CASSWDRGYEKEKLFF.

This clone has just a few counts. The chain couples TRBV27 to TRBJ2-7; 9 nucleotides match TRBD1. Germline CDR1 is MNHEY and CDR2 is SMNVEV (reference sequence). The J segment lost 8 bases and the V segment lost 6 bases, leaving 11 bases of the junction unmatched. The CDR3 sequence is 14 residues long. CDR3 region: CASRGQGFPIKQYF. CDR3 coding DNA: TGTGCCAGCAGGGGACAGGGATTCCCTATCAAGCAGTACTTC.

The chain combines TRBV7-2 with TRBJ1-1; no clear D gene. The CDR3 extends over 15 amino acids. Trimming took off 6 bases at V and 1 base at J, with 15 bases between the two ends. Germline-derived CDR1 and CDR2 are SGHTA and FQGNSA. CDR3 protein: CASRITAGKNTEAFF. The CDR3 nucleotides read TGTGCCAGCAGGATTACGGCGGGTAAGAACACTGAAGCTTTCTTT.

CDR3 nucleotides: TGTGCCAGCAGCCCAGCGGGGGGGCGGTCCACAGATACGCAGTATTTT. Translation gives CASSPAGGRSTDTQYF. This sequence joins TRBV5-4 and TRBJ2-3; 10 bases line up with TRBD2. Germline lookup yields CDR1 SGHNT and CDR2 YYREEE (reference sequence). Trimming at V came to 4 bases and at J to 2 bases, leaving 7 bases not matched to a gene. CDR3 size: 16 residues.

This clone was detected only once. The rearrangement joins TRBV3-1 (or the pseudogene TRBV3-2) to TRBJ1-1; D may be TRBD1 (5 bases). V gave up 2 bases and J gave up 3 bases, with 13 bases separating them. This CDR3 has 15 residues. CDR1 and CDR2 from the germline V gene are LGHDT and YNNKEL (reference sequence). CDR3 in amino acids: CASSQSTAGYTEAFF. CDR3 nucleotides: TGTGCCAGCAGCCAATCAACTGCAGGGTACACTGAAGCTTTCTTT.

This chain joins TRBV24-1 and TRBJ2-3, with TRBD2 identical over 11 bases. With 4 bases clipped from V and 6 bases from J, the junction kept 8 bases outside the gene matches. The CDR3 sequence is 16 residues long. Germline CDR1 reads KGHDR; CDR2 reads SFDVKD. CDR3 region: CATSEVASGRTDTQYF. The DNA of the CDR3 is TGTGCCACCAGTGAGGTGGCTAGCGGGAGGACGGATACGCAGTATTTT.

This clone was counted only a few times. The chain recombines TRBV6-6 with TRBJ1-3; TRBD1 agrees at 8 bases. Germline V lookup: CDR1 MNHNY, CDR2 SVGAGI (reference sequence). The V segment lost 5 bases and the J segment 1 base; nucleotides outside the gene matches: 10. CDR3 size: 17 residues. CDR3: CASSPSDRVRSGNTIYF. CDR3 DNA: TGTGCCAGCAGTCCGTCGGACAGGGTCCGATCTGGAAACACCATATATTTT.

The genes are TRBV5-1 and TRBJ2-2; tentatively, D is TRBD1 (8 bases). There are 16 residues in the CDR3. Between the trimmed V and J ends, which lost 1 base and 4 bases, there was a span of 14 bases. Germline loops: CDR1 SGHRS, CDR2 YFSETQ. The chain's CDR3 is CASSLSGTGVTGELFF. In DNA, the CDR3 is TGCGCCAGCAGCTTGAGCGGGACAGGCGTCACCGGGGAGCTGTTTTTT.

The V and J genes are TRBV9 and TRBJ1-2; D unresolved. Trimming removed 0 bases at V and 7 bases at J, with 16 bases between. CDR3 length equals 15 residues. Germline assignment: CDR1 SGDLS and CDR2 YYNGEE. In DNA form, the CDR3 reads TGTGCCAGCAGCGTAGACGGCGGAACTATAACTGGCTACACCTTC. Translation: CASSVDGGTITGYTF.

The gene calls are TRBV19 and TRBJ1-5; tentatively, D is TRBD1 (6 bases). V gave up 5 bases and J gave up 5 bases, with 10 bases separating them. The V gene's germline CDR1 is LNHDA and CDR2 SQIVND (reference sequence). The CDR3 is 13 amino acids. CDR3 DNA sequence: TGTGCCAGTAGTGTCAGGGGTGATCAGCCCCAGCATTTT. Its protein is CASSVRGDQPQHF.

This chain links TRBV7-9 with TRBJ2-5, with D tentatively TRBD2 (6 bases). Trimming pared 0 bases from V and 5 bases from J, leaving 10 bases between. The CDR3 has 14 residues. Germline V gene data show CDR1 as SEHNR and CDR2 as FQNEAQ (reference sequence). The CDR3 here is CASSLAMGLETQYF. The CDR3 nucleotides read TGTGCCAGCAGCTTAGCGATGGGACTCGAGACCCAGTACTTC.

V is TRBV6-6 and J is TRBJ1-6, with a weak D call TRBD1 (5 bases). The V and J ends lost 2 bases and 5 bases respectively, with 10 bases between them. In germline, CDR1 is MNHNY, CDR2 SVGAGI (reference sequence). The CDR3 totals 15 residues. CDR3 sequence: CASSYRGQNNSPLHF. The CDR3 DNA reads as TGTGCCAGCAGTTACAGGGGCCAAAATAATTCACCCCTCCACTTT.

This sequence joins TRBV2 and TRBJ1-5, with no clear D. V lost 6 bases and J 1 base, leaving 10 bases between the germline ends. This CDR3 spans 14 amino acids. Germline-derived CDR1 and CDR2 are SNHLY and FYNNEI. The CDR3 reads CASRSAQSNQPQHF. CDR3 DNA: TGTGCCAGCAGATCCGCACAGAGCAATCAGCCCCAGCATTTT. Drawing the rest from reference TRBV2 and TRBJ1-5, the complete variable domain is EPEVTQTPSHQVTQMGQEVILRCVPISNHLYFYWYRQILGQKVEFLVSFYNNEISEKSEIFDDQFSVERPDGSNFTLKIRSTKLEDSAMYFCASRSAQSNQPQHFGDGTRLSIL.

The count of this clone is one. The chain is built from TRBV19 and TRBJ1-2, with a possible D match to TRBD1 (5 bases). V lost 7 bases, J lost 3 bases, and 15 bases lay in between. This CDR3 region has 14 residues. CDR1 and CDR2 (germline): LNHDA, SQIVND (reference sequence). DNA for the CDR3: TGTGCCAGTACCATGGGGCAGACTCACTATGGCTACACCTTC. Translation: CASTMGQTHYGYTF.

This chain uses TRBV10-2 with TRBJ1-1; D not certain. The CDR3 spans 11 residues. The V and J ends lost 5 bases and 2 bases respectively, with 3 bases between them. Germline CDR1 is WSHSY and CDR2 is SAAADI. The CDR3 reads CASSPNTEAFF. CDR3 bases: TGCGCCAGCAGTCCTAACACTGAAGCTTTCTTT.

This chain uses TRBV6-1 with TRBJ2-1, with TRBD2 identical over 7 bases. This CDR3 spans 15 amino acids. Trimming cost V 2 bases and J 4 bases; bases outside gene matches: 5. Germline V CDR1 and CDR2: MNHNS, SASEGT. The CDR3 DNA reads TGTGCCAGCAGTGAAAGGGACTACCCTTACAATGAGCAGTTCTTC. Translating it yields CASSERDYPYNEQFF.

The chain combines TRBV6-6 with TRBJ1-2, with 7 nucleotides matching TRBD1. This CDR3 has 13 amino acids. CDR1 is MNHNY and CDR2 is SVGAGI in the germline V gene (reference sequence). The junction had 4 bases not matched to a gene; V was cut back by 5 bases and J by 4 bases. The CDR3 DNA reads as TGTGCCAGCAGTCTCGGACAGGTCTATGGCTACACCTTC. It encodes CASSLGQVYGYTF.

CDR3 in DNA: TGTGCCACCAGCAGAGATGCGGTGGCTGGGGCCAACGTCCTGACTTTC. Protein: CATSRDAVAGANVLTF. The rearrangement joins TRBV15 to TRBJ2-6, with D hard to call. Germline CDR1 LNHNV, CDR2 YYDKDF (reference sequence). There are 16 residues in the CDR3. V dropped 0 bases and J dropped 2 bases, with 8 bases sitting between them.

The rearrangement uses TRBV30 and TRBJ1-2; D may be TRBD1 (6 bases). Germline CDR1 is GTSNPN and CDR2 is SVGIG (reference sequence). This CDR3 contains 13 residues. V dropped 0 bases and J dropped 8 bases, with 13 bases sitting between them. The CDR3 DNA is TGTGCCTGGAGTGTAGGGGGAGTCTCGGGCTACACCTTC. Translation: CAWSVGGVSGYTF. Full variable domain (remainder filled in from reference TRBV30 and TRBJ1-2): SQTIHQWPATLVQPVGSPLSLECTVEGTSNPNLYWYRQAAGRGLQLLFYSVGIGQISSEVPQNLSASRPQDRQFILSSKKLLLSDSGFYLCAWSVGGVSGYTFGSGTRLTVV.

The rearrangement links TRBV5-1 to TRBJ2-1, with 10 bases aligning to TRBD1. Germline V CDR1 and CDR2: SGHRS, YFSETQ. The junction had 6 bases not matched to a gene; V was cut back by 3 bases and J by 6 bases. The CDR3 is 15 residues long. CDR3: CASSWTGTGVNEQFF. The CDR3 nucleotides read TGCGCCAGCAGCTGGACGGGGACAGGGGTCAATGAGCAGTTCTTC. Full variable domain (rest looked up from reference TRBV5-1 and TRBJ2-1): KAGVTQTPRYLIKTRGQQVTLSCSPISGHRSVSWYQQTPGQGLQFLFEYFSETQRNKGNFPGRFSGRQFSNSRSEMNVSTLELGDSALYLCASSWTGTGVNEQFFGPGTRLTVL.

This sequence joins TRBV7-9 and TRBJ2-1, with 8 positions matching TRBD2. Germline assignment: CDR1 SEHNR and CDR2 FQNEAQ (reference sequence). V lost 5 bases and J lost 9; bases outside the gene matches: 6. CDR3 length: 13 residues. The CDR3 sequence: CASSPGGGREQFF. Here the CDR3 DNA reads TGTGCCAGCAGCCCCGGGGGGGGGCGTGAGCAGTTCTTC.

The chain carries TRBV5-1 and TRBJ1-2, with D perhaps matching TRBD1 (5 bases). This CDR3 has 13 amino acids. Per germline, CDR1 SGHRS and CDR2 YFSETQ. V lost 4 bases and J lost 8, with 15 bases in between. The CDR3 loop is CASSPGLGNGYTF. CDR3 nucleotide sequence: TGCGCCAGCAGCCCGGGACTAGGGAACGGCTACACCTTC.

The chain has TRBV27 and TRBJ1-2; 8 bases fit TRBD1. J gave up 2 bases and V 2 bases, and 13 bases lay outside the gene matches. Germline V lookup: CDR1 MNHEY, CDR2 SMNVEV (reference sequence). This CDR3 spans 18 amino acids. The CDR3 sequence: CASSLDRDRRGENYGYTF. The DNA of the CDR3 is TGTGCCAGCAGTTTAGATAGGGACAGGCGCGGAGAGAACTATGGCTACACCTTC.

The V and J genes are TRBV4-1 and TRBJ1-2; D perhaps matches TRBD1 (6 bases). The germline V gene encodes CDR1 MGHRA and CDR2 YSYEKL. The germline V and J ends were trimmed by 2 bases and 8 bases, with 15 bases remaining between them. The CDR3 is 14 residues long. The CDR3 DNA reads as TGCGCCAGCAGCCAATTAAGTAGGGGGGGAGGCTACACCTTC. Translating gives CASSQLSRGGGYTF.

This chain joins TRBV19 and TRBJ2-1; 13 bases match TRBD2. In germline, CDR1 is LNHDA, CDR2 SQIVND (reference sequence). CDR3 length: 16 residues. With V trimmed by 5 bases and J by 7 bases, 8 bases remained unmatched. The CDR3 nucleotides are TGTGCCAGTAGTTCCAGACTAGCGGGGGGCTTTAATGAGCAGTTCTTC. This translates into CASSSRLAGGFNEQFF.

The CDR3 loop reads CAMAGGAGNSPLHF. The CDR3 nucleotides are TGTGCCATGGCTGGGGGCGCAGGAAATTCACCCCTCCACTTT. This rearrangement joins TRBV10-3 to TRBJ1-6; tentative D call: TRBD1 (6 bases). CDR3 size: 14 residues. The V gene's germline CDR1 is ENHRY and CDR2 SYGVKD. The V gene lost 9 bases and the J gene lost 7 bases, with 16 bases spanning the gap.